A single sample is the source of the 11 T cell receptor beta chains below, sequenced in a study of blood T cell repertoires in COVID-19. This table comes from immunoSEQ multiplex PCR, and its TCRdb copy is limited to in-frame clones, with some not included. Of 70,000 or so clones in the sample, 88% were seen once. Sequenced input: peripheral blood. The receptors come from a human donor in a cohort sampled during active COVID-19.

The V and J genes are TRBV7-8 and TRBJ2-7, with D possibly TRBD2 on 5 matching bases. This CDR3 has 13 residues. In germline, CDR1 is SGHVS, CDR2 FQNEAQ. Deletions cut 0 bases from V and 4 bases from J, with 7 bases between. The CDR3 spells CASSLAGVYEQYV. For the CDR3, the DNA is TGTGCCAGCAGCTTAGCGGGAGTTTACGAGCAGTACGTC.

The rearrangement links TRBV28 to TRBJ1-1; no definite D call. The CDR3 runs to 12 residues. CDR1 is MDHEN, CDR2 SYDVKM, per germline. V lost 4 bases and J lost 6, with 9 bases in between. The CDR3 loop reads CASSYGVSEAFF. CDR3 DNA sequence: TGTGCCAGCAGTTACGGGGTCTCTGAAGCTTTCTTT.

The V gene is TRBV7-6, the J gene TRBJ2-1; 9 bases agree with TRBD2. J gave up 7 bases and V 4 bases, and 8 bases lay outside the gene matches. Germline V lookup: CDR1 SGHVS, CDR2 FNYEAQ. The CDR3 sequence is 15 residues long. The CDR3 region is CASSSVAGAGNEQFF. As DNA, the CDR3 is TGTGCCAGCAGCTCGGTAGCGGGAGCTGGGAATGAGCAGTTCTTC.

This sequence joins TRBV9 and TRBJ2-7; TRBD2 matches 9 bases. Germline CDR1 is SGDLS and CDR2 is YYNGEE. Trimming took 0 bases from V and 3 from J; bases not matched to a gene: 7. There are 16 residues in the CDR3. CDR3 coding DNA: TGTGCCAGCAGCGTAGATTCCCTAGCGGGATTCTACGAGCAGTACTTC. Translation: CASSVDSLAGFYEQYF.

The chain uses TRBV6-5 and TRBJ2-3; 9 bases map to TRBD1. The junction had 4 bases not matched to a gene; V was cut back by 6 bases and J by 0 bases. The CDR3 is 15 amino acids. The germline gives CDR1 MNHEY, CDR2 SVGAGI. The CDR3 reads CASSPGQGSTDTQYF. CDR3 sequence (DNA): TGTGCCAGCAGCCCAGGACAGGGGAGCACAGATACGCAGTATTTT.

J is TRBJ2-7 and V is TRBV11-2; 12 bases are shared with TRBD2. The junction had 10 bases not matched to a gene; V was cut back by 5 bases and J by 5 bases. The CDR3 length is 16 residues. CDR1 is SGHAT, CDR2 FQNNGV, per germline. The CDR3 DNA follows: TGTGCCAGCAGCCGCCAGACTAGCGGGAGTGGCGACGAGCAGTACTTC. Residues: CASSRQTSGSGDEQYF.

This chain joins TRBV19 and TRBJ1-5; no clear D. V shed 9 bases and J shed 7 bases, with 16 bases lying between them. This CDR3 has 13 amino acids. The germline V gene encodes CDR1 LNHDA and CDR2 SQIVND (reference sequence). CDR3 residues: CASAAGIGQPQHF. CDR3 nucleotides: TGTGCCAGCGCTGCCGGGATAGGGCAGCCCCAGCATTTT.

J is TRBJ2-1 and V is TRBV19, with 9 bases lining up with TRBD1. With 6 bases clipped from V and 1 base from J, the junction kept 7 bases outside the gene matches. The CDR3 sequence is 16 residues long. Germline lookup yields CDR1 LNHDA and CDR2 SQIVND (reference sequence). The CDR3 DNA follows: TGTGCCAGTAGGATCGACAGGGGGAAATCCTACAATGAGCAGTTCTTC. It specifies CASRIDRGKSYNEQFF.

The genes are TRBV6-5 and TRBJ1-2, with 9 bases identical to TRBD1. CDR1 is MNHEY and CDR2 is SVGAGI in the germline V gene. Trimming removed 6 bases from V and 6 bases from J; junction bases left unmatched: 5. The CDR3 has 13 residues. The DNA of the CDR3 is TGTGCCAGCAGGATGACAGGGGGAGATGGCTACACCTTC. Amino acid sequence: CASRMTGGDGYTF.

The V and J genes are TRBV28 and TRBJ1-1, with a weak D call TRBD1 (5 bases). Germline V CDR1 and CDR2: MDHEN, SYDVKM. There are 15 residues in the CDR3. Trimming stripped 2 bases from V and 4 bases from J, with 14 bases between. The chain's CDR3 is CASSLSAGRGTEAFF. CDR3 coding DNA: TGTGCCAGCAGTTTAAGTGCGGGGCGAGGCACTGAAGCTTTCTTT. The full variable domain, in which reference TRBV28 and TRBJ1-1 provide the parts outside the CDR3, is DVKVTQSSRYLVKRTGEKVFLECVQDMDHENMFWYRQDPGLGLRLIYFSYDVKMKEKGDIPEGYSVSREKKERFSLILESASTNQTSMYLCASSLSAGRGTEAFFGQGTRLTVV.

This chain joins TRBV7-3 and TRBJ2-2; a weak D match, TRBD2 (5 bases). Germline V lookup: CDR1 SGHTA, CDR2 FQGTGA. The CDR3 length is 15 residues. V shed 0 bases and J shed 6 bases, with 11 bases lying between them. The CDR3 DNA follows: TGTGCCAGCAGCTTAACACGGGATCGGGCCGGGGAGCTGTTTTTT. This codes for CASSLTRDRAGELFF.